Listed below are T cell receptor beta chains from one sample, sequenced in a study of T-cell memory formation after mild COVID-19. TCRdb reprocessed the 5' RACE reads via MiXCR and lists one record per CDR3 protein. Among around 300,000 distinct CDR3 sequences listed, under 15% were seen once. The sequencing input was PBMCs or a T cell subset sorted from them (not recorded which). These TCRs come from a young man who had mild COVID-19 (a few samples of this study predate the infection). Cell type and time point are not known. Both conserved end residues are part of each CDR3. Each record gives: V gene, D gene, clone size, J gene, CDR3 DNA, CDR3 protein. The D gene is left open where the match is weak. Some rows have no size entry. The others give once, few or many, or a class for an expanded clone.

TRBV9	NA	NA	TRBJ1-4	TGTGCCAGCAGCGCCTCGACGGGAACTAATGAAAAACTGTTTTTT	CASSASTGTNEKLFF
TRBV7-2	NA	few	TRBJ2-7	TGTGCCAGCCACGGACTCTTTGCAACCTACGAGCAGTACTTC	CASHGLFATYEQYF
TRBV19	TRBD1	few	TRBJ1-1	TGTGCCAGTAGTATAATCGACAGGGAAACTGAAGCTTTCTTT	CASSIIDRETEAFF
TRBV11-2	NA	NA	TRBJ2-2	TGTGCCAGCACCATTAATCGGGTCACCGGGGAGCTGTTTTTT	CASTINRVTGELFF
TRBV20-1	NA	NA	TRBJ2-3	TGCAGTGCCACGAGGGTTGGTACAGATACGCAGTATTTT	CSATRVGTDTQYF
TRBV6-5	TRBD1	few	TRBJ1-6	TGTGCCAGCAGTACGGACAGGGGGACGTATTCACCCCTCCACTTT	CASSTDRGTYSPLHF
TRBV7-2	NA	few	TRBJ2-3	TGTGCCAGCAGCCTACCCCAGGGAATTGAAGATACGCAGTATTTT	CASSLPQGIEDTQYF
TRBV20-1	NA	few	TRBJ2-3	TGCAGTCCAACCGGCCACGGGGATACGCAGTATTTT	CSPTGHGDTQYF
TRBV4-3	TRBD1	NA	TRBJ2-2	TGCGCCAGCAGCCAAGACCCCGGGACAGGGGGCCAGAGGCTGTTTTTT	CASSQDPGTGGQRLFF
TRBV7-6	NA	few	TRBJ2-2	TGTGCCTGCCGAGGGGGAGGGACCGGGGAGCTGTTTTTT	CACRGGGTGELFF
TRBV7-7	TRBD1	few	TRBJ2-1	TGTGCTAGCAGCTTAGACCCTCCGGGACAGGGAACCCACAATGAGCAGTTCTTC	CASSLDPPGQGTHNEQFF
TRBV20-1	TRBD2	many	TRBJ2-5	TGCAGTGCTGCGGGACTAGCGGGGGGAGCTCAAGAGACCCAGTACTTC	CSAAGLAGGAQETQYF
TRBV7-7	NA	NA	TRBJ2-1	TGTGCCAGCAGCCCGGGTAGGGTCAACGAGCAGTTCTTC	CASSPGRVNEQFF
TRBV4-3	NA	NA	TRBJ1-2	TGCGCCAGCAGCCAAGCCGACTTGGGCTATGGCTACACCTTC	CASSQADLGYGYTF
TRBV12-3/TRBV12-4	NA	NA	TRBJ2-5	TGTGCCAGCAGCCCCGGCCGGCACAGGGTCAAGATTGAGACCCAGTACTTC	CASSPGRHRVKIETQYF